This TCR beta chain was retrieved from a study of vaccination and CD4 T cells after COVID-19 (dated by TCRdb to between 2021 and 2022). For context, the study as a whole: Every convalescent patient had a positive nasal swab PCR test for SARS-CoV-2, with mild disease in eight to ten patients and severe disease in one. In the convalescent cohort there were six males and four females, among whom were two Hispanic individuals, seven Caucasians, two Asians and one multiracial person. Each participant got two doses of either the Pfizer-BioNTech BNT162b2 vaccine (n=8) or the Moderna mRNA-1273 vaccine (n=2). Post-COVID blood samples from convalescent patients were collected a median of about 110 days after diagnosis, with a range of roughly 30 to 161 days. The time from the second vaccine dose to post-vaccine blood sampling had a median of around 72 days and ranged from about 12 to 250 days. For stimulating the cultures, overlapping spike peptide pools were used, derived from SARS-CoV-2 as well as from the common cold coronaviruses HCoV-NL63, HCoV-OC43 and HCoV-229E. Control cultures received a CEFX viral epitope pool as the positive control, an HIV-1 Nef peptide pool as the negative control, or no peptide. In over 8 COVID-19 convalescent patients and a handful of infection-naive healthy vaccine recipients, researchers compared the spike-specific CD4+ TCR repertoire from before mRNA vaccination with the repertoire from after.

Study-level results and caveats: Only a relatively small number of convalescent patients were included in the study, and early timepoints following natural infection were not analyzed. The median count of SARS-CoV-2-reactive clonotypes went up from around 23 after infection to some 38 after vaccination, although the change was not significant. Nearly all vaccine-specific clones in convalescent patients (304 of 307) were mono-reactive for SARS-CoV-2 spike rather than cross-reactive with common cold coronaviruses. Among the post-vaccine SARS-CoV-2-reactive clones in convalescent patients, a median 86.3% showed up only after vaccination, which suggests vaccine-specific priming.

Library preparation used PCR. TCR sequencing of DNA from cultured CD4+ T cells used the Oncomine TCR Beta short-read assay at the Johns Hopkins FTIC core. The QIAamp micro DNA kit was used to extract genomic DNA from the cultured CD4+ T cells. Oncomine TCR Beta libraries from cultured CD4+ T cells were pooled using unique dual indexes and sequenced on an Illumina iSeq 100. Per the authors' processing: Non-productive sequences were removed, and CDR3s not starting with C, not ending with F or W, or shorter than 7 amino acids were discarded. The MANAFEST web application identified antigen-specific clonotypes by comparing peptide-stimulated wells against reference wells and other culture wells. An FDR below 0.05, an odds ratio above 5, and a productive frequency above 0.1% in at least two of three replicate wells were required for clones to be considered positive. A clonotype counted as cross-reactive if it showed significant expansion both in the SARS-CoV-2 spike wells and in at least one common cold coronavirus spike condition. Using R version 3.6.1, CDR3 homology was evaluated through Levenshtein distances (stringdist) along with unrooted phylogenetic trees (ape). TCRdb ran its own pipeline on the public reads, namely fastp trimming at Q25 and MiXCR clone calling, and kept in-frame beta chains. Entries that share a CDR3 protein sequence are merged under the most common genes and DNA. The V and J calls were determined by TCRdb, not by the authors. The sample table lists about 14,000 distinct CDR3 sequences, about two fifths of them with a count of one. The ten largest make up roughly a tenth of the sample.

The germline V gene gives CDR1 as SGHTA and CDR2 as FQGNSA. Trimming costs V 3 bases and J 6 bases, and their ends lie 8 bases apart. The CDR3, cysteine through phenylalanine, is 12 amino acids long. Here the CDR3 DNA is all that survives: 36 bases in frame from base 1. This clonotype has just a few counts. Its antigen has not been determined. The input lacks base qualities; no much larger clone sits a single base away. Read against the paper, the sample's treatment or condition label means: roughly 10-day PBMC culture with coronavirus spike peptide pools or control peptides (ViraFEST assay). The ViraFEST assay, used in the study, expanded antigen-specific T cells with peptide pools and then identified the expanded clonotypes through TCR sequencing. Positive SARS-CoV-2 PCR tests in the convalescent patients dated from March to December 2020, before Alpha, Beta and Delta variants emerged in the United States. Each well held around 2 million PBMCs cultured in IMDM containing approximately 5.3% human AB serum and 10 IU/ml IL-2, with 8 to 10 ug/ml peptide pools added. On days 3 and 7, half of the culture medium was replaced with fresh IL-2-containing medium. After roughly 9 days of culture, CD4+ T cells were isolated by negative selection with the EasySep CD4+ T cell isolation kit. Ficoll-Paque Plus gradient centrifugation was used to isolate PBMCs from whole blood, and the isolated PBMCs were then either used fresh or cryopreserved at -140C. Culture conditions were generally each tested in triplicate wells.

Sample: CD4+ T cells from blood, cultured in vitro. This sequence uses TRBV7-2 and TRBJ1-2; the D gene identity is not certain. This receptor was taken from a human donor who had recovered from COVID-19. The CDR3 amino acid sequence is: CASSFTFDGYTF. The sequence in DNA is TGTGCCAGCAGCTTCACGTTTGATGGCTACACCTTC. Where the CDR3 stops, the reference TRBV7-2 and TRBJ1-2 genes take over; the full variable domain is GAGVSQSPSNKVTEKGKDVELRCDPISGHTALYWYRQSLGQGLEFLIYFQGNSAPDKSGLPSDRFSAERTGGSVSTLTIQRTQQEDSAVYLCASSFTFDGYTFGSGTRLTVV.